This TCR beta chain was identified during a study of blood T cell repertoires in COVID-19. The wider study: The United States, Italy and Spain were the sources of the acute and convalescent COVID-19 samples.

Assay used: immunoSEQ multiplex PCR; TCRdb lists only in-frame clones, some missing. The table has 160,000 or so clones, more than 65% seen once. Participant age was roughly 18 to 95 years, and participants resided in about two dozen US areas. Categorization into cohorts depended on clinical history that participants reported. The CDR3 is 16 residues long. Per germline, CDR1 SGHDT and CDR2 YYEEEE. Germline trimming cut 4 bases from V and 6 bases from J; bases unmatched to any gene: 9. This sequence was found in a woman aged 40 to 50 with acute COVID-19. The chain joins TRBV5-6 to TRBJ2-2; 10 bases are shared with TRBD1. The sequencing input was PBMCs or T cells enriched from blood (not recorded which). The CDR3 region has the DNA TGTGCCAGCAGCCCCGGGACAGGGGTGTTAGCCGGGGAGCTGTTTTTT. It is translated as CASSPGTGVLAGELFF.